These 7 T cell receptor beta chains came from one sample sequenced in a study of control samples from healthy donors and cancer patients. Assay used: immunoSEQ multiplex PCR; TCRdb lists only in-frame clones, some missing. The profile covers roughly 190,000 clones, with 90% to 95% appearing a single time and roughly 1.9% taken by the ten largest. Sequencing was done on a sample of blood. Receptors originate from a man in his thirties or forties in good health.

The sample holds one count of this clone. The rearrangement joins TRBV4-1 to TRBJ1-5; D is perhaps TRBD1 (6 bases). This CDR3 comprises 15 residues. Germline V gene lookup returns CDR1 MGHRA and CDR2 YSYEKL. V lost 0 bases, J lost 3 bases, and 9 bases lay in between. The CDR3 here is CASSQDGQNNQPQHF. In nucleotides, the CDR3 is TGCGCCAGCAGCCAAGATGGACAGAACAATCAGCCCCAGCATTTT.

This clone has a single count. This chain connects TRBV27 to TRBJ2-7, with D perhaps matching TRBD2 (5 bases). CDR1 and CDR2 (germline): MNHEY, SMNVEV (reference sequence). The V end was cut by 6 bases, the J end by 0 bases, with 12 bases between. The CDR3 contains 14 residues. CDR3 residues: CASRSVGSSYEQYF. In DNA, the CDR3 is TGTGCCAGCAGATCCGTGGGGAGCTCCTACGAGCAGTACTTC.

The V call is TRBV5-1, the J call TRBJ1-3, with unresolved D. The CDR3 has 17 amino acids. Germline V gives CDR1 SGHRS, CDR2 YFSETQ. The ends were cut back, 0 bases at V and 0 bases at J, with 13 bases in the middle. The DNA for the CDR3 is TGCGCCAGCAGCTTGGGGCTGCTCGGGGTCTCTGGAAACACCATATATTTT. It translates to CASSLGLLGVSGNTIYF.

The chain uses TRBV18 and TRBJ2-4; no clear D. The V end was cut by 2 bases, the J end by 0 bases, with 8 bases between. The germline V gene has CDR1 KGHSH and CDR2 LQKENI. The CDR3 totals 15 residues. For the CDR3, the DNA is TGTGCCAGCTCACCAGAACACCTAGCCAAAAACATTCAGTACTTC. This translates into CASSPEHLAKNIQYF.

The chain employs TRBV30 and TRBJ2-7, with 8 bases lining up with TRBD2. This CDR3 contains 13 residues. V trimming: 1 base; J trimming: 6 bases; junction bases outside the gene matches: 5. The V gene's germline CDR1 is GTSNPN and CDR2 SVGIG (reference sequence). The CDR3 bases are TGTGCCTGGAGTGCTCAGCGGGGGAGCGAGCAGTACTTC. It is translated as CAWSAQRGSEQYF.

The V call is TRBV10-2, the J call TRBJ1-6; 9 nucleotides match TRBD1. In germline, CDR1 is WSHSY, CDR2 SAAADI. The V segment lost 2 bases and the J segment 9 bases; nucleotides outside the gene matches: 2. The CDR3 totals 14 residues. This chain's CDR3 is CASSERTGVSPLHF. Here the CDR3 DNA reads TGCGCCAGCAGTGAGAGGACAGGGGTTTCACCCCTCCACTTT.

The chain recombines TRBV7-3 with TRBJ1-5; 7 positions agree with TRBD1. With 2 bases clipped from V and 5 bases from J, the junction kept 0 bases outside the gene matches. Germline assignment: CDR1 SGHTA and CDR2 FQGTGA. This CDR3 is built from 13 residues. The CDR3 DNA sequence: TGTGCCAGCAGCTTACAGGGGGATCAGCCCCAGCATTTT. Translated, it gives CASSLQGDQPQHF.